A selection of T cell receptor beta chains follows, all from one sample in a study of identical twins. Each CDR3 protein is one row after TCRdb ran MiXCR on the 5' RACE reads. Of 700,000 or so distinct CDR3 sequences in the sample, around 8.3% were seen once. A further study also used this sample, focusing on yellow fever vaccine responses in identical twins.

The sample was PBMCs. These receptors were taken from a woman aged 18-35 years in good health. CDR3s include the opening cysteine and the closing phenylalanine or tryptophan. A D gene is named only where the DNA matches it firmly. The size of a clone is reported for some rows only, either as once, few or many, or as a class for expanded clones.

V gene: TRBV28; D gene: TRBD1; J gene: TRBJ1-6; clone size: few; CDR3 DNA: TGTGCCAGCAGTTCAGGGGGCGCGGGTAATTCACCCCTCCACTTT; CDR3 protein: CASSSGGAGNSPLHF
V gene: TRBV20-1; D gene: NA; J gene: TRBJ2-5; clone size: NA; CDR3 DNA: TGCAGTGCTAGAAACCATGGGGGCGGGAGCGAGAAAGAGACCCAGTACTTC; CDR3 protein: CSARNHGGGSEKETQYF
V gene: TRBV3-1; D gene: TRBD2; J gene: TRBJ2-7; clone size: many; CDR3 DNA: TGTGCCAGCAGCTGGGACTATACCTACGAGCAGTACTTC; CDR3 protein: CASSWDYTYEQYF
V gene: TRBV27; D gene: NA; J gene: TRBJ1-6; clone size: NA; CDR3 DNA: TGTGCCAGCAGTTTTGCCCTCCACTTT; CDR3 protein: CASSFALHF
V gene: TRBV29-1; D gene: NA; J gene: TRBJ1-2; clone size: NA; CDR3 DNA: TGCAGCGTCAATCTTGGGGGGGCGCGGGGCTACACCTTC; CDR3 protein: CSVNLGGARGYTF
V gene: TRBV10-1; D gene: NA; J gene: TRBJ2-3; clone size: NA; CDR3 DNA: TGCGCCAGCAGCCCACGGACATTCACAGATACGCAGTATTTT; CDR3 protein: CASSPRTFTDTQYF
V gene: TRBV29-1; D gene: NA; J gene: TRBJ2-7; clone size: few; CDR3 DNA: TGCAGCGTAGTTTCCGGGACGACGAATTACGAGCAGTACTTC; CDR3 protein: CSVVSGTTNYEQYF
V gene: TRBV3-1; D gene: NA; J gene: TRBJ2-3; clone size: few; CDR3 DNA: TGTGCCAGCAGCCAAGATTATGGACTAAACACAGATACGCAGTATTTT; CDR3 protein: CASSQDYGLNTDTQYF
V gene: TRBV10-1; D gene: TRBD1; J gene: TRBJ2-7; clone size: few; CDR3 DNA: TGCGCCAGCAGTGAGGGGGGACAGGGCGAGCAGTACTTC; CDR3 protein: CASSEGGQGEQYF
V gene: TRBV7-2; D gene: TRBD1; J gene: TRBJ2-1; clone size: NA; CDR3 DNA: TGTGCCAGCAGCCGATCCGGGACAGTATACAATGAGCAGTTCTTC; CDR3 protein: CASSRSGTVYNEQFF
V gene: TRBV5-1; D gene: TRBD1; J gene: TRBJ2-7; clone size: NA; CDR3 DNA: TGCGCCAGCAGCTTCGAGGGGGCTGGGGAGCAGTACTTC; CDR3 protein: CASSFEGAGEQYF
V gene: TRBV15; D gene: NA; J gene: TRBJ1-4; clone size: NA; CDR3 DNA: TGTGCCACCAGCAGTAAGATTAATGAAAAACTGTTTTTT; CDR3 protein: CATSSKINEKLFF
V gene: TRBV7-8; D gene: NA; J gene: TRBJ1-1; clone size: few; CDR3 DNA: TGTGCCAGCAGCCTCGTGGGACGTTCTGAAGCTTTCTTT; CDR3 protein: CASSLVGRSEAFF
V gene: TRBV2; D gene: NA; J gene: TRBJ2-2; clone size: few; CDR3 DNA: TGTGCCAGCAGCGGCGCACCGAACACCGGGGAGCTGTTTTTT; CDR3 protein: CASSGAPNTGELFF
V gene: TRBV7-9; D gene: TRBD1; J gene: TRBJ1-2; clone size: few; CDR3 DNA: TGTGCCAGCCGTGGGACAGACGACTATGGCTACACCTTC; CDR3 protein: CASRGTDDYGYTF
V gene: TRBV7-2; D gene: NA; J gene: TRBJ2-7; clone size: NA; CDR3 DNA: TGTGCCAGTTCCCCCCACCTTTTTGAGCAGTACTTC; CDR3 protein: CASSPHLFEQYF
V gene: TRBV7-2; D gene: NA; J gene: TRBJ2-7; clone size: many; CDR3 DNA: TGTGCTTCGAAGAGAGGGGGGGGATCTTACGAGCAGTACTTC; CDR3 protein: CASKRGGGSYEQYF
V gene: TRBV20-1; D gene: TRBD2; J gene: TRBJ2-1; clone size: NA; CDR3 DNA: TGCAGTGCTAGAGATCTGGGACTAGCGTCCCATGAGCAGTTCTTC; CDR3 protein: CSARDLGLASHEQFF
V gene: TRBV5-6; D gene: TRBD1; J gene: TRBJ2-7; clone size: few; CDR3 DNA: TGTGCCAGCAGCTTGGAGGGACAGGGGGCGATCGAGCAGTACTTC; CDR3 protein: CASSLEGQGAIEQYF
V gene: TRBV5-1; D gene: TRBD2; J gene: TRBJ2-3; clone size: NA; CDR3 DNA: TGCGCCAGCAGCCCGACAGGGCTTGGGACTAGCGGCACAGATACGCAGTATTTT; CDR3 protein: CASSPTGLGTSGTDTQYF
V gene: TRBV4-1; D gene: NA; J gene: TRBJ2-4; clone size: once; CDR3 DNA: TGCGCCAGCAGCCAGTCGGAAGAGGGCATTCAGTACTTC; CDR3 protein: CASSQSEEGIQYF
V gene: TRBV7-2; D gene: NA; J gene: TRBJ2-3; clone size: NA; CDR3 DNA: TGTGCCAGCAGCTTTCAAGGGTTTGAGGTCGATACGCAGTATTTT; CDR3 protein: CASSFQGFEVDTQYF
V gene: TRBV12-3/TRBV12-4; D gene: TRBD1; J gene: TRBJ2-1; clone size: NA; CDR3 DNA: TGTGCCACCACTGACAGGGGCCTAAGCTCCTACAATGAGCAGTTCTTC; CDR3 protein: CATTDRGLSSYNEQFF
V gene: TRBV9; D gene: NA; J gene: TRBJ2-7; clone size: few; CDR3 DNA: TGTGCCAGCAGCGTAGCGGGAGTCTCGGGAGAGCAGTACTTC; CDR3 protein: CASSVAGVSGEQYF
V gene: TRBV6-1; D gene: NA; J gene: TRBJ2-7; clone size: NA; CDR3 DNA: TGTGCCAGCGGCGGGGGCACACCCGGCTACGAGCAGTACTTC; CDR3 protein: CASGGGTPGYEQYF